This T cell receptor (beta chain) was documented in a study of T-cell reconstitution after alpha-beta-depleted transplantation in children. Trimming removed 6 bases at V and 5 bases at J, with 10 bases between. The CDR3 consists of 12 residues. CDR1 and CDR2 from the germline V gene are SGHNT and YYREEE (reference sequence). This sample's TCRbeta library carried unique molecular identifier barcodes. TCRdb reprocessed the PCR reads with MiXCR, giving one entry per CDR3 protein. Of about 640,000 distinct CDR3 sequences in the sample, roughly 15% were seen once. Material: PBMCs from the stem cell graft donor, obtained from the stem cell graft. The chain carries TRBV5-4 and TRBJ2-3; D gene uncertain. This clonotype was obtained from a human donor who donated a stem cell graft to a child with acute myeloid leukemia. CDR3 sequence: CASNKPGDTQYF. The CDR3 nucleotides are TGTGCCAGCAACAAACCAGGAGATACGCAGTATTTT.